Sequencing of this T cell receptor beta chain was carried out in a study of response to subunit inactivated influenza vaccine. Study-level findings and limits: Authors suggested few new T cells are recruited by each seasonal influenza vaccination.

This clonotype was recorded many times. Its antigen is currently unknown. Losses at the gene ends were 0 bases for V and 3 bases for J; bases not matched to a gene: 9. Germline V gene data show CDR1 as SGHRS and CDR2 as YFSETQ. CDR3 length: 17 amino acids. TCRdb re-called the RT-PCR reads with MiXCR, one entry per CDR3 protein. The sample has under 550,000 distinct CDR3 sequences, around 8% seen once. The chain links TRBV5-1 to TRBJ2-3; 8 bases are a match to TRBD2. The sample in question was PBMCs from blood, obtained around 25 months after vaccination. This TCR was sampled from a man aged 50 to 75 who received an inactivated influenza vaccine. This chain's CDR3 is CASSLEGRLAGTDTQYF. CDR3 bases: TGCGCCAGCAGCTTGGAAGGTCGCCTAGCGGGTACAGATACGCAGTATTTT.